The rows below give T cell receptor beta chains drawn from one sample of a study of T cells in Graves' hyperthyroidism and ophthalmopathy. One entry per CDR3 protein, called by TCRdb with MiXCR from the multiplex PCR reads. Of approximately 740,000 distinct CDR3 sequences listed, around 13% are singletons. Sequencing was done on a sample of blood. These receptors came from a woman between 18 and 29 years old with Graves' hyperthyroidism. Each CDR3 is given with its conserved first and last residue. Each record gives: J gene, V gene, D gene, clone size, CDR3 DNA, CDR3 protein. D genes are given only for firm matches. The size entry is marked missing in some rows and otherwise reads once, few, many or a size class.

>TRBJ2-1|TRBV6-6|NA|NA
TGTGCCAGCAGTTACTCTAGGAACAATGAGCAGTTCTTC
CASSYSRNNEQFF
>TRBJ1-1|TRBV7-9|NA|NA
TGTGCCAGCAGCTTAGGGAGGGGCCCTCGGGGCACTGAAGCTTTCTTT
CASSLGRGPRGTEAFF
>TRBJ1-2|TRBV3-1|NA|many
TGTGCCAGCAGCCAAGTGACGGTAACTGGTGGCTACACCTTC
CASSQVTVTGGYTF
>TRBJ2-3|TRBV7-9|NA|NA
TGTGCCAGCAGCTCCAGACTGCTTAGCACAGATACGCAGTATTTT
CASSSRLLSTDTQYF
>TRBJ2-3|TRBV5-4|TRBD2|few
TGTGCCAGCAGCTTGGCCCCCAGCCGGGAGGGCACAGATACGCAGTATTTT
CASSLAPSREGTDTQYF
>TRBJ2-7|TRBV27|TRBD2|many
TGTGCCAGCAGTTTACTGACTAGCGGGAGGACCCCCTACGAGCAGTACTTC
CASSLLTSGRTPYEQYF
>TRBJ2-1|TRBV3-1|NA|NA
TGTGCCAGCAGCCAAGATCTAGATTACGAGCAGTTCTTC
CASSQDLDYEQFF
>TRBJ1-1|TRBV11-3|TRBD1|many
TGTGCCAGCAGCCGTTCGACAGGGTCGAACACTGAAGCTTTCTTT
CASSRSTGSNTEAFF
>TRBJ2-3|TRBV2|NA|NA
TGTGCCAGCAACCGCGGGCCCGCATATACGCAGTATTTT
CASNRGPAYTQYF
>TRBJ1-2|TRBV18|NA|few
TGTGCCAGCTCACCTTATCGGGGTTATGGCTACACCTTC
CASSPYRGYGYTF
>TRBJ1-2|TRBV3-1|NA|NA
TGTGCCAGCAGCTGGGGGGAAACGGCCCATGGCTACACCTTC
CASSWGETAHGYTF
>TRBJ1-2|TRBV28|NA|many
TGTGCCAGCAGTTTGTTTGAGGACATCCTCTATGGCTACACCTTC
CASSLFEDILYGYTF
>TRBJ1-2|TRBV5-8|NA|few
TGTGCCAGCAGCTTGGTCATACAGACCTCCCTTAACTATGGCTACACCTTC
CASSLVIQTSLNYGYTF
>TRBJ2-2|TRBV5-8|NA|many
TGTGCCAGCAGCTTGGCCCTAGTAGGTCCCGGGGAGCTGTTTTTT
CASSLALVGPGELFF
>TRBJ2-2|TRBV5-1|TRBD2|NA
TGCGCCAGCGTGGAGCTAGCGGGAGTCGGCACCGGGGAGCTGTTTTTT
CASVELAGVGTGELFF
>TRBJ2-5|TRBV28|TRBD2|many
TGTGCCAGCAGTTTAACTAGCGCTAGAGAGACCCAGTACTTC
CASSLTSARETQYF
>TRBJ1-5|TRBV20-1|TRBD1|few
TGCAGTGCTAGAGAGGCCCGCAGGGGGCATCAGCCCCAGCATTTT
CSAREARRGHQPQHF
>TRBJ2-5|TRBV20-1|NA|many
TGCAGTGCTAGAGGACTTGGGGAGACCCAGTACTTC
CSARGLGETQYF
>TRBJ2-3|TRBV9|TRBD2|many
TGTGCCAGCAGCGTGACTGGAGCGGGATTTAGCACAGATACGCAGTATTTT
CASSVTGAGFSTDTQYF
>TRBJ1-6|TRBV10-3|TRBD1|NA
TGTGCCATGAGAGACAGGGACAATTCACCCCTCCACTTT
CAMRDRDNSPLHF
>TRBJ2-1|TRBV3-1|NA|many
TGTGCCAGCAGCCAAGGAGGGAACACGATATTTGGCAATGAGCAGTTCTTC
CASSQGGNTIFGNEQFF
>TRBJ2-6|TRBV9|TRBD1|few
TGTGCCAGCAGCGTACTACCGGGACAGGGGGCGCTCGGGGCCAACGTCCTGACTTTC
CASSVLPGQGALGANVLTF
>TRBJ1-6|TRBV6-5|NA|few
TGTGCCAGCAGTTACGGGGGACGGTCACGACTCCTCCACTTT
CASSYGGRSRLLHF
>TRBJ1-6|TRBV3-1|TRBD1|many
TGTGCCAGCAGCGCCCGGACAGGGGGCTCCTATAATTCACCCCTCCACTTT
CASSARTGGSYNSPLHF
>TRBJ2-5|TRBV5-6|TRBD2|many
TGTGCCAGCAGCCCGGGACTAGCGGGAGGGAAAGGGACCCAGTACTTC
CASSPGLAGGKGTQYF
>TRBJ1-1|TRBV4-3|NA|many
TGCGCCAGCAGCCAAGTCGGGCGCGGGGATGGCACTGAAGCTTTCTTT
CASSQVGRGDGTEAFF
>TRBJ2-5|TRBV29-1|TRBD2|NA
TGCAGCGTTGAAGATGCAGCGGGAGTGGAGACCCAGTACTTC
CSVEDAAGVETQYF
>TRBJ2-1|TRBV13|TRBD1|many
TGTGCCAGCAGCCGTGACAGGGGAAGTGATGAGCAGTTCTTC
CASSRDRGSDEQFF
>TRBJ1-1|TRBV2|NA|few
TGTGCCAGCGTCAGGTACCTGAACACTGAAGCTTTCTTT
CASVRYLNTEAFF
>TRBJ2-4|TRBV29-1|TRBD2|NA
TGCAGCGTAGCCACTAGCGGGAGTACGACCAAAAACATTCAGTACTTC
CSVATSGSTTKNIQYF
>TRBJ1-1|TRBV5-1|NA|few
TGCGCCAGCAACCCACGGGGGAACACTGAAGCTTTCTTT
CASNPRGNTEAFF
>TRBJ2-1|TRBV6-1|TRBD1|NA
TGTGCCAGCAGTAACCCGGCAGGGGGCTACGATGAGCAGTTCTTC
CASSNPAGGYDEQFF